A selection of T cell receptor beta chains follows, all from one sample in a study. TCRdb re-derived calls from the RT-PCR reads in MiXCR, one entry per CDR3 protein. The sample lists hundreds of thousands of distinct CDR3 sequences, approximately 15% seen once, with 3.6% in the top ten. The specimen was memory CD4+ T cells from blood. These receptors all stem from a female donor in good health, serving as a healthy control. Each CDR3 is given with its conserved first and last residue. A D gene is named only where the DNA matches it firmly. Clone size is shown for a subset of rows, as once, few, many or a class of expanded clone.

abundance	v_gene	j_gene	d_gene	CDR3aa	CDR3nt
.	TRBV5-4	TRBJ2-3	TRBD2	CASSSGLASDTQYF	TGTGCCAGCAGCTCAGGACTAGCATCCGATACGCAGTATTTT
few	TRBV5-1	TRBJ2-7	.	CASSLRGGDEQYF	TGCGCCAGCAGCTTGAGGGGGGGGGACGAGCAGTACTTC
many	TRBV6-5	TRBJ2-1	TRBD2	CASKAGAIDEQFF	TGTGCCAGCAAGGCGGGAGCCATCGATGAGCAGTTCTTC
few	TRBV7-2	TRBJ2-7	TRBD1	CASSLVVTGGGEQYF	TGTGCCAGCAGCTTAGTGGTAACAGGGGGTGGAGAGCAGTACTTC
few	TRBV29-1	TRBJ1-3	.	CSVELQTSGNTIYF	TGCAGCGTTGAACTGCAGACCTCTGGAAACACCATATATTTT
many	TRBV4-3	TRBJ2-7	TRBD2	CASSQGPGTSGTSYEQYF	TGCGCCAGCAGCCAAGGGCCCGGGACTAGCGGGACTAGCTACGAGCAGTACTTC
many	TRBV12-3/TRBV12-4	TRBJ1-1	TRBD1	CASSSRGQMNTEAFF	TGTGCCAGCAGCTCCCGGGGACAGATGAACACTGAAGCTTTCTTT
.	TRBV21-1	TRBJ2-7	.	CASSKSCGGDEQYF	TGTGCCAGCAGCAAATCGTGCGGGGGAGACGAGCAGTACTTC
few	TRBV10-3	TRBJ1-4	.	CAIRRDLNEKLFF	TGTGCCATCAGAAGGGACCTTAATGAAAAACTGTTTTTT
.	TRBV20-1	TRBJ1-2	TRBD1	CSARDIDRGNYGYTF	TGCAGTGCTAGAGATATTGACAGGGGAAACTATGGCTACACCTTC
few	TRBV7-9	TRBJ2-1	TRBD2	CASSLALAGIVEQFF	TGTGCCAGCAGCTTAGCACTAGCGGGAATAGTTGAGCAGTTCTTC
once	TRBV28	TRBJ2-7	TRBD1	CASSSNQGVGQYF	TGTGCCAGCAGTTCGAATCAGGGGGTCGGGCAGTACTTC
few	TRBV2	TRBJ1-5	TRBD1	CASSQGVRQPQHF	TGTGCCAGCAGCCAGGGGGTTCGTCAGCCCCAGCATTTT
.	TRBV6-6	TRBJ1-1	.	CASSSRAFF	TGTGCCAGCAGTTCCCGAGCTTTCTTT
many	TRBV7-2	TRBJ1-5	.	CASSINSNQPQHF	TGTGCCAGCAGCATCAATAGCAATCAGCCCCAGCATTTT
.	TRBV7-6	TRBJ2-2	.	CASSLVGGWDTGELFF	TGTGCCAGCAGCTTAGTTGGAGGGTGGGACACCGGGGAGCTGTTTTTT
.	TRBV5-1	TRBJ2-5	TRBD1	CASSPGQVGETQYF	TGCGCCAGCAGCCCAGGACAGGTCGGTGAGACCCAGTACTTC
many	TRBV6-5	TRBJ2-1	.	CASSYEGYSGYNEQFF	TGTGCCAGCAGTTACGAGGGGTATTCGGGGTACAATGAGCAGTTCTTC
.	TRBV28	TRBJ2-6	TRBD2	CASSSWTSGSSGANVLTF	TGTGCCAGCAGTTCGTGGACTAGCGGGAGCTCTGGGGCCAACGTCCTGACTTTC
.	TRBV29-1	TRBJ1-5	.	CSAWGEGEPQHF	TGCAGCGCATGGGGGGAAGGGGAGCCCCAGCATTTT
.	TRBV7-9	TRBJ2-3	TRBD2	CASSLRSLFGEGTDTQYF	TGTGCCAGCAGCTTAAGATCGTTATTCGGGGAGGGAACAGATACGCAGTATTTT
many	TRBV7-3	TRBJ2-1	TRBD2	CASRGGPYNEQFF	TGTGCCAGCAGGGGAGGGCCTTACAATGAGCAGTTCTTC
few	TRBV16	TRBJ2-7	.	CASSLAGAIYEQYF	TGTGCCAGCAGCCTAGCCGGCGCTATATACGAGCAGTACTTC
few	TRBV11-2	TRBJ2-1	TRBD2	CASSPRTGTSGRGEQFF	TGTGCCAGCAGCCCCCGAACCGGGACTAGCGGGAGGGGGGAGCAGTTCTTC
.	TRBV4-3	TRBJ1-2	TRBD1	CASSQTGTAGYGYTF	TGCGCCAGCAGCCAAACCGGGACAGCGGGTTATGGCTACACCTTC
.	TRBV30	TRBJ1-2	TRBD1	CAWSPGGVGYTF	TGTGCCTGGAGTCCAGGGGGCGTTGGCTACACCTTC
few	TRBV21-1	TRBJ2-7	.	CASSKDHDRDQEEGYEQYF	TGTGCCAGCAGCAAAGATCACGACAGGGACCAGGAGGAGGGCTACGAGCAGTACTTC
few	TRBV28	TRBJ2-2	.	CASKESGNAGELFF	TGTGCCAGCAAAGAGTCAGGAAACGCCGGGGAGCTGTTTTTT
many	TRBV18	TRBJ2-7	TRBD1	CASSYGGTGGYEQYF	TGTGCCAGCTCATACGGTGGGACAGGGGGCTACGAGCAGTACTTC